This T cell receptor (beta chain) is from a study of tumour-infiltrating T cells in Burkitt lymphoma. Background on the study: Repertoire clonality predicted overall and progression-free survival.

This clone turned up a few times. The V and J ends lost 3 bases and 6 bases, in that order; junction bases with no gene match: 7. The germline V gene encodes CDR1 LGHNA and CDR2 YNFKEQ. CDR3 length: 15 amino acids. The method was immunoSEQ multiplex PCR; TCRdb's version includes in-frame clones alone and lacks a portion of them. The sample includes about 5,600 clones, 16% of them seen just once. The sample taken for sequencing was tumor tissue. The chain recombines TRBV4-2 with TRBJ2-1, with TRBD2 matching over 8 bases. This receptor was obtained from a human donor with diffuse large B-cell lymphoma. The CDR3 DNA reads TGTGCCAGCAGCCAGTCTAGCGGGTCGACCAATGAGCAGTTCTTC. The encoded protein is CASSQSSGSTNEQFF.